This TCR beta chain comes out of a study of shared clonotypes between healthy human individuals. Study-wide results and caveats: Large depth notwithstanding, sorted-subset sequencing proved incomplete by rarefaction.

As concerns this clone: Its antigen is currently unknown. The same CDR3 is also encoded by other DNA sequences in this sample.

Naive CD8 cells comprised CD45RO-negative, CCR7-positively selected cells, excluding terminally differentiated effector memory CD45RA+ cells. Recent acute infections and vaccinations were absent in the healthy HIV-negative adult donors. TCRdb keeps only in-frame clones here, not all; method: immunoSEQ multiplex PCR. The data contain around 2,100,000 clones, about 95% of them singletons. Trimming took 8 bases from V and 2 from J, leaving 15 bases between them. Germline V lookup: CDR1 SGDLS, CDR2 YYNGEE. The CDR3 spans 14 residues. The clonotype comes from a man younger than 30 in good health. The chain employs TRBV9 and TRBJ2-3; TRBD2 might be the D (6 bases). Material for sequencing was naive CD8+ T cells sorted from blood. This chain's CDR3 is CASSERGATDTQYF. The CDR3 DNA reads as TGTGCCAGTTCGGAACGCGGGGCCACAGATACGCAGTATTTT.